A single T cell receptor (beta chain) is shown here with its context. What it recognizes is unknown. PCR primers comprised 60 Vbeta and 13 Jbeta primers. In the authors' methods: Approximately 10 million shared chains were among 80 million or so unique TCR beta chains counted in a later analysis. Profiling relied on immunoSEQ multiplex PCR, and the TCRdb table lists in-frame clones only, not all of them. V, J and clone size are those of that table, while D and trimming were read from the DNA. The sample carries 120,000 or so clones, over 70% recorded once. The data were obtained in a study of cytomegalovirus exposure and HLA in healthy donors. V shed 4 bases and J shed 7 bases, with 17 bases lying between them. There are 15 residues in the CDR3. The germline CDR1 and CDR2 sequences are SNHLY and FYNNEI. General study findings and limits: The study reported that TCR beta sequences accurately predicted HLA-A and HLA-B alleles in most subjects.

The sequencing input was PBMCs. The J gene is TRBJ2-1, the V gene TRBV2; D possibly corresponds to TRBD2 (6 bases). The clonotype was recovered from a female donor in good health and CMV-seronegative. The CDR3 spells CASSVVRGAGNEQFF. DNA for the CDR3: TGTGCCAGCAGTGTGGTTCGCGGGGCAGGAAATGAGCAGTTCTTC. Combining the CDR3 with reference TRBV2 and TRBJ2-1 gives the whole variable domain EPEVTQTPSHQVTQMGQEVILRCVPISNHLYFYWYRQILGQKVEFLVSFYNNEISEKSEIFDDQFSVERPDGSNFTLKIRSTKLEDSAMYFCASSVVRGAGNEQFFGPGTRLTVL.